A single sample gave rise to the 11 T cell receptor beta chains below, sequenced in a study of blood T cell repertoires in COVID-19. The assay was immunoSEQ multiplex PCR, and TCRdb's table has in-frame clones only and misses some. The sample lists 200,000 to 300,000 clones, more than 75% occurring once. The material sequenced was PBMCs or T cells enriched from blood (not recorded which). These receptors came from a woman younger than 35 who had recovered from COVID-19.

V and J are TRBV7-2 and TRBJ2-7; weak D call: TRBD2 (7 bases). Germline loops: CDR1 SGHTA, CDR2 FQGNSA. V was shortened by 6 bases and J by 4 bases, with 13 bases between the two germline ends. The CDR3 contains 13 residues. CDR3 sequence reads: CASSSKGGYEQYF. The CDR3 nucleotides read TGTGCCAGCAGTTCAAAGGGGGGGTACGAGCAGTACTTC.

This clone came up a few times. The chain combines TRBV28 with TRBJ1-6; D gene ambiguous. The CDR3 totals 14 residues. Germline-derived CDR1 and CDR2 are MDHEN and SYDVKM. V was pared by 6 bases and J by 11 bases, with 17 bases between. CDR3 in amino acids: CASRRVGPEAPLHF. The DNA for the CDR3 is TGTGCCAGCAGGAGGGTAGGGCCCGAGGCACCCCTCCACTTT.

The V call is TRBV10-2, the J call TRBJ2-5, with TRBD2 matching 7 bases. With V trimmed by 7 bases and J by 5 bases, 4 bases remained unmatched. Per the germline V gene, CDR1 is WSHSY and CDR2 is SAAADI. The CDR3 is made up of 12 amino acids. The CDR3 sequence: CASTGSGETQYF. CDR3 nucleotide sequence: TGCGCCAGCACTGGTAGCGGGGAGACCCAGTACTTC.

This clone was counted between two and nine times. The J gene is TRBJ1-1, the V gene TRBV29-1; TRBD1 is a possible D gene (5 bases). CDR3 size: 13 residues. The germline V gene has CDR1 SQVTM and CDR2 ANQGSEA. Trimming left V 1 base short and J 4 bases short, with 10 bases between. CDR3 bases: TGCAGCGTTGAAGGGGCAGGGCCCACTGAAGCTTTCTTT. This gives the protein CSVEGAGPTEAFF.

The CDR3 region is CASTSEAGANYGYTF. In DNA, the CDR3 is TGCGCCAGCACCTCGGAGGCAGGAGCTAACTATGGCTACACCTTC. This chain links TRBV5-1 with TRBJ1-2; no clear D gene. Germline CDR1 and CDR2: SGHRS and YFSETQ. V was clipped by 6 bases and J by 0 bases, with 15 bases between them. This CDR3 comprises 15 residues.

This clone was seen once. Written as DNA, the CDR3 is TGTGCCAGCAGTGAAAGAGGGGCGACAGGGTACACAGATACGCAGTATTTT. This translates into CASSERGATGYTDTQYF. The chain is built from TRBV6-1 and TRBJ2-3, with 7 bases aligning to TRBD1. The V and J ends lost 2 bases and 2 bases, in that order; junction bases with no gene match: 10. Germline V gene sequence: CDR1 MNHNS, CDR2 SASEGT. CDR3 length equals 17 residues.

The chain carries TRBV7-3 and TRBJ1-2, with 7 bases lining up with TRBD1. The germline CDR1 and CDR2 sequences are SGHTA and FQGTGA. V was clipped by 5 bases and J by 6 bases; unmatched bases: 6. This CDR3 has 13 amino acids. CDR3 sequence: CASSRTGLDGYTF. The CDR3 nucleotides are TGTGCCAGCAGCCGGACAGGTTTGGATGGCTACACCTTC.

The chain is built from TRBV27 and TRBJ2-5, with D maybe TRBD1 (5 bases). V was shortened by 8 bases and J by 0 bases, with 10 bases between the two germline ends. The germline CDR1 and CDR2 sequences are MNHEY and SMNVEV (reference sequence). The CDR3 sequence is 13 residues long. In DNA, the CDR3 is TGTGCCAGCCGTCCAGGGAACCAAGAGACCCAGTACTTC. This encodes CASRPGNQETQYF.

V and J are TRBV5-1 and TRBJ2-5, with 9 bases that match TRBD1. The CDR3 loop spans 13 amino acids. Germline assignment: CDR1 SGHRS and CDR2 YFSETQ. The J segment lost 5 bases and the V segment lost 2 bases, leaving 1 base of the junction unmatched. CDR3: CASSFDRGETQYF. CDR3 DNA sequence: TGCGCCAGCAGCTTCGACAGGGGGGAGACCCAGTACTTC.

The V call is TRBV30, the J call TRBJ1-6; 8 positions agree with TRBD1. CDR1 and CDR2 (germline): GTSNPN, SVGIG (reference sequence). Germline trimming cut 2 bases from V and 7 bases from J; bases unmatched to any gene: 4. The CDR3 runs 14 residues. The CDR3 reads CAWSSGGLNSPLHF. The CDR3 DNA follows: TGTGCCTGGAGTTCAGGGGGCCTCAATTCACCCCTCCACTTT.

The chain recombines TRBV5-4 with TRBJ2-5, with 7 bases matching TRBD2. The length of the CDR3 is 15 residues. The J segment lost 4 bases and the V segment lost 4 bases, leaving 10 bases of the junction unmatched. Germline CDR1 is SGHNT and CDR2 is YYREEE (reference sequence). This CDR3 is CASSADLAGTETQYF. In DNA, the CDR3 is TGTGCCAGCAGCGCGGACTTAGCGGGCACAGAGACCCAGTACTTC.